One sample yielded the 15 T cell receptor beta chains listed below, sequenced in a study of T cell responses to AZD1222 COVID-19 vaccine. Only in-frame clones appear in the TCRdb table, and some are missing; sequencing was by immunoSEQ multiplex PCR. The sample records 95,000 to 150,000 clones, approximately 90% being singletons. Sample: peripheral blood, taken on day 0 of AZD1222 vaccination. These receptors all stem from an adult in good health.

This chain joins TRBV5-4 and TRBJ2-3, with TRBD2 as a possible D gene (6 bases). CDR3 length: 16 amino acids. Germline CDR1 SGHNT, CDR2 YYREEE (reference sequence). V was trimmed by 0 bases and J by 1 base, leaving 12 bases between them. The CDR3: CASSLVGRAGTDTQYF. The DNA for the CDR3 is TGTGCCAGCAGCTTGGTCGGGAGAGCTGGCACAGATACGCAGTATTTT.

The V call is TRBV5-1, the J call TRBJ1-6; possible D gene TRBD1, 6 bases. Germline V lookup: CDR1 SGHRS, CDR2 YFSETQ. This CDR3 has 14 residues. V was shortened by 2 bases and J by 5 bases, with 8 bases between the two germline ends. CDR3 DNA: TGCGCCAGCAGCTTAGGACAGAATAATTCACCCCTCCACTTT. Amino acids: CASSLGQNNSPLHF. Variable domain in full (rest from reference TRBV5-1 and TRBJ1-6): KAGVTQTPRYLIKTRGQQVTLSCSPISGHRSVSWYQQTPGQGLQFLFEYFSETQRNKGNFPGRFSGRQFSNSRSEMNVSTLELGDSALYLCASSLGQNNSPLHFGNGTRLTVT.

The rearrangement links TRBV30 to TRBJ1-5; D is unclear. CDR1 and CDR2 (germline): GTSNPN, SVGIG (reference sequence). The CDR3 runs 15 residues. V was shortened by 2 bases and J by 0 bases, with 11 bases between the two germline ends. The CDR3 DNA reads TGTGCCTGGAGTCGAGGCTCCTATAGCAATCAGCCCCAGCATTTT. Translated, it gives CAWSRGSYSNQPQHF.

The chain employs TRBV7-8 and TRBJ1-5, with a weak D call TRBD1 (5 bases). V was clipped by 2 bases and J by 5 bases, with 10 bases between them. Germline V CDR1 and CDR2: SGHVS, FQNEAQ. The CDR3 runs 14 residues. The CDR3 loop is CASSLTGGDQPQHF. The CDR3 DNA reads as TGTGCCAGCAGCTTAACGGGGGGGGATCAGCCCCAGCATTTT.

The chain couples TRBV10-3 to TRBJ1-1; D not resolved. Trimming cost V 6 bases and J 3 bases, with 17 bases left between them. In germline, CDR1 is ENHRY, CDR2 SYGVKD. This CDR3 has 15 residues. This CDR3 reads CAISRNGGKDTEAFF. The CDR3 bases are TGTGCCATCAGCCGGAATGGAGGGAAAGACACTGAAGCTTTCTTT.

V usage is TRBV11-1 and J usage is TRBJ2-5, with TRBD2 identical over 13 bases. CDR3 length equals 16 residues. V trimming: 0 bases; J trimming: 6 bases; junction bases outside the gene matches: 4. Germline V lookup: CDR1 SGHAT, CDR2 FQDESV (reference sequence). DNA of the CDR3: TGTGCCAGCAGCTTAGCCGGGACTAGCGGGGCCAAGACCCAGTACTTC. This sequence encodes CASSLAGTSGAKTQYF. Full variable domain (remainder filled in from reference TRBV11-1 and TRBJ2-5): EAEVAQSPRYKITEKSQAVAFWCDPISGHATLYWYRQILGQGPELLVQFQDESVVDDSQLPKDRFSAERLKGVDSTLKIQPAELGDSAMYLCASSLAGTSGAKTQYFGPGTRLLVL.

The chain employs TRBV28 and TRBJ1-2, with 8 nucleotides matching TRBD1. The CDR3 has 12 amino acids. V lost 3 bases and J lost 8; bases outside the gene matches: 2. Germline lookup yields CDR1 MDHEN and CDR2 SYDVKM. CDR3 amino acids: CASSFRTGGYTF. The CDR3 DNA sequence: TGTGCCAGCAGTTTCCGGACAGGGGGCTACACCTTC.

The chain joins TRBV20-1 to TRBJ2-1; tentative D call: TRBD2 (5 bases). Germline-derived CDR1 and CDR2 are DFQATT and SNEGSKA (reference sequence). The V end was cut by 4 bases, the J end by 13 bases, with 14 bases between. The CDR3 length is 11 residues. CDR3 coding DNA: TGCAGTGCTAATGGCCGGACTCGCCAGTTCTTC. The encoded protein is CSANGRTRQFF.

In its sample, this clone was seen once. This CDR3 is CASSRGLRTQYF. CDR3 in DNA: TGTGCCAGCAGCCGGGGACTGCGTACGCAGTATTTT. The chain combines TRBV12-3 or TRBV12-4 with TRBJ2-3, with a possible D match to TRBD2 (6 bases). Trimming removed 6 bases from V and 8 bases from J, with 12 bases in between. The CDR3 sequence is 12 residues long.

The chain uses TRBV2 and TRBJ2-2; D is ambiguous. Trimming removed 3 bases from V and 4 bases from J, with 12 bases in between. The germline V gene has CDR1 SNHLY and CDR2 FYNNEI. The CDR3 extends over 15 amino acids. CDR3: CASSEFPPGTGELFF. As DNA, the CDR3 is TGTGCCAGCAGTGAGTTTCCGCCGGGCACCGGGGAGCTGTTTTTT. Based on the CDR3 plus reference TRBV2 and TRBJ2-2, the full variable domain is EPEVTQTPSHQVTQMGQEVILRCVPISNHLYFYWYRQILGQKVEFLVSFYNNEISEKSEIFDDQFSVERPDGSNFTLKIRSTKLEDSAMYFCASSEFPPGTGELFFGEGSRLTVL.

The J gene is TRBJ1-6, the V gene TRBV30; D unresolved. The CDR3 is 14 amino acids. Germline CDR1 reads GTSNPN; CDR2 reads SVGIG (reference sequence). The germline V and J ends were trimmed by 1 base and 7 bases, with 11 bases remaining between them. DNA of the CDR3: TGTGCCTGGAGTGCGGTAAAAATGAATTCACCCCTCCACTTT. Its protein is CAWSAVKMNSPLHF.

The chain has TRBV29-1 and TRBJ1-1; the D is unclear. The germline CDR1 and CDR2 sequences are SQVTM and ANQGSEA. CDR3 length: 14 amino acids. Trimming removed 1 base from V and 1 base from J, with 10 bases in between. For the CDR3, the DNA is TGCAGCGTTGAAGGGTCACACAGGAACACTGAAGCTTTCTTT. Protein product: CSVEGSHRNTEAFF. Combining the CDR3 with reference TRBV29-1 and TRBJ1-1 gives the whole variable domain SAVISQKPSRDICQRGTSLTIQCQVDSQVTMMFWYRQQPGQSLTLIATANQGSEATYESGFVIDKFPISRPNLTFSTLTVSNMSPEDSSIYLCSVEGSHRNTEAFFGQGTRLTVV.

This chain connects TRBV25-1 to TRBJ2-2; D is ambiguous. Germline loops: CDR1 MGHDK, CDR2 SYGVNS. The CDR3 length is 14 residues. V lost 5 bases and J lost 3, with 10 bases in between. The CDR3 sequence is CASSFREDTGELFF. The CDR3 DNA reads TGTGCCAGCAGTTTTAGAGAGGACACCGGGGAGCTGTTTTTT.

The V gene is TRBV28, the J gene TRBJ2-7; tentatively, D is TRBD1 (5 bases). The V end lost 7 bases, the J end lost 1 base, and 14 bases lay between the germline ends. The CDR3 extends over 14 amino acids. Germline lookup yields CDR1 MDHEN and CDR2 SYDVKM. The CDR3 DNA is TGTGCCAGCAACGACCAGGGTTTTTCCTACGAGCAGTACTTC. It specifies CASNDQGFSYEQYF.

The rearrangement joins TRBV7-3 to TRBJ2-1; D possibly matches TRBD1 or TRBD2 (5 bases each). Trimming removed 3 bases from V and 7 bases from J, with 10 bases in between. The CDR3 spans 13 residues. CDR1 and CDR2 (germline): SGHTA, FQGTGA. CDR3: CASSFRGHNEQFF. The CDR3 bases are TGTGCCAGCAGCTTCCGGGGCCATAATGAGCAGTTCTTC.